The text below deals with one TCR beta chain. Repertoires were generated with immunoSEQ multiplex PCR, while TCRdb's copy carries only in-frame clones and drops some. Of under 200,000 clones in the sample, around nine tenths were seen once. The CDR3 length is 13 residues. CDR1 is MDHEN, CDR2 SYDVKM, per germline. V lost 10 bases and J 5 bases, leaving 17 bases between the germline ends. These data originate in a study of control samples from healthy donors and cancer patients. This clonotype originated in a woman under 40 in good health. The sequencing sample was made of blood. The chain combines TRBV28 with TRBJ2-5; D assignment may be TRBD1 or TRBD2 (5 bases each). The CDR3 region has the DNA TGTGCCACCCGCATGGGGGTACGCGAGACCCAGTACTTC. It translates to CATRMGVRETQYF.